The T cell receptor (beta chain) described here comes from a study of T cells expressing NK-cell markers. Study context: The eight sequenced donors comprised seven who were HCMV-seropositive and one who was seronegative. General study findings and limits: It was still unclear whether expanded NKG2C+ T cell clones were HCMV specific.

TCRdb reprocessed the 5' RACE reads and keeps a single row for each CDR3 protein, giving no DNA. In all, the sample yields about 150,000 distinct CDR3 sequences. The germline gives CDR1 LNHNV, CDR2 YYDKDF (reference sequence). This CDR3 is 13 amino acids long. Notes on this clonotype: Its cognate antigen is unknown.

The specimen sequenced was blood T cells: a sorted CD56 or NKG2C T cell subset, CD4+ or CD8+ T cells, or bulk PBMC T cells (not recorded which). This sequence originates from a woman between 45 and 60 years old in good health. The rearrangement links TRBV15 to TRBJ2-2. This chain's CDR3 is CATSLSSAGELFF.